These T cell receptor beta chains were read from a single sample in a study of metastatic and nonmetastatic thyroid tumors. TCRdb reassembled clones from the PCR reads with MiXCR. Found here are about 40,000 clones, around 18% of them singletons; the top ten hold approximately 15%. The specimen was tumor tissue. The receptors were sampled from a female donor with papillary thyroid cancer or a benign thyroid nodule (not recorded which). Some clones in this sample may be carry-over from other donors' samples. Both conserved end residues are part of each CDR3. Each record gives: clone size, D gene, V gene, J gene, CDR3 DNA, CDR3 protein. The D gene is left open where the match is weak. Size is omitted from some rows. Given values are once, few, many or a class for expanded clones.

abundance: NA; d_gene: NA; v_gene: TRBV3-1; j_gene: TRBJ2-7; CDR3nt: TGTGCCAGCAACCAACCAGGGCCTCTTAGATCCTACGAGCAGTACTTC; CDR3aa: CASNQPGPLRSYEQYF
abundance: few; d_gene: NA; v_gene: TRBV6-2/TRBV6-3; j_gene: TRBJ1-1; CDR3nt: TGTGCCAGCAGTTACGTGGGGGGCAGGACTGAAGCTTTCTTT; CDR3aa: CASSYVGGRTEAFF
abundance: NA; d_gene: NA; v_gene: TRBV6-1; j_gene: TRBJ2-7; CDR3nt: TGTGCCAGCGGGGGGTGGACAGCATCATTTGAGTACGAGCAGTACTTC; CDR3aa: CASGGWTASFEYEQYF
abundance: once; d_gene: NA; v_gene: TRBV20-1; j_gene: TRBJ1-2; CDR3nt: TGCAGTGCTAGAGATGGTAGGCAAACCTATGGCTACACCTTC; CDR3aa: CSARDGRQTYGYTF
abundance: many; d_gene: NA; v_gene: TRBV5-1; j_gene: TRBJ2-3; CDR3nt: TGCGCCAGCAGCAAGCTTCCGAGAGGTGATACGCAGTATTTT; CDR3aa: CASSKLPRGDTQYF
abundance: many; d_gene: TRBD1; v_gene: TRBV7-2; j_gene: TRBJ2-7; CDR3nt: TGTGCCAGCAGCTTGCAACAGGGGCTCTACGAGCAGTACTTC; CDR3aa: CASSLQQGLYEQYF
abundance: many; d_gene: NA; v_gene: TRBV12-3/TRBV12-4; j_gene: TRBJ2-7; CDR3nt: TGTGCCAGCAGTTCGAGGCAGGATTTCTCCTACGAGCAGTACTTC; CDR3aa: CASSSRQDFSYEQYF
abundance: few; d_gene: NA; v_gene: TRBV28; j_gene: TRBJ1-2; CDR3nt: TGTGCCAGCAGTTCACGGGTTACTAACTATGGCTACACCTTC; CDR3aa: CASSSRVTNYGYTF
abundance: many; d_gene: NA; v_gene: TRBV10-3; j_gene: TRBJ1-1; CDR3nt: TGTGCCATCAGTGAGTCGGTTGGGGACTTGAACACTGAAGCTTTCTTT; CDR3aa: CAISESVGDLNTEAFF
abundance: NA; d_gene: NA; v_gene: TRBV6-9; j_gene: TRBJ1-2; CDR3nt: TGTGCCAGCATTTATTGGTTCTATGGCTACACCTTC; CDR3aa: CASIYWFYGYTF
abundance: many; d_gene: TRBD2; v_gene: TRBV15; j_gene: TRBJ2-1; CDR3nt: TGTGCCACCAGCAGGGGGACTAGTCGCTTCAGTGAGCAGTTCTTC; CDR3aa: CATSRGTSRFSEQFF
abundance: NA; d_gene: TRBD1; v_gene: TRBV7-6; j_gene: TRBJ1-2; CDR3nt: TGTGCCAGCAGCTTGCAGGGGGCCCAAAAAAGTAACTATGGCTACACCTTC; CDR3aa: CASSLQGAQKSNYGYTF
abundance: many; d_gene: NA; v_gene: TRBV7-8; j_gene: TRBJ1-6; CDR3nt: TGTGCCAGCAGCTCACAGGGTGGGGGTCCACCCCTCCACTTT; CDR3aa: CASSSQGGGPPLHF
abundance: NA; d_gene: NA; v_gene: TRBV20-1; j_gene: TRBJ1-2; CDR3nt: TGCAGTTCTACCAGCGCGGGGGGTCTTTCGTTCGGCTACACCTTC; CDR3aa: CSSTSAGGLSFGYTF
abundance: few; d_gene: TRBD1; v_gene: TRBV12-3/TRBV12-4; j_gene: TRBJ1-2; CDR3nt: TGTGCCAGCAGTCGACAGGGTAACCCTGGCTACCCCTTC; CDR3aa: CASSRQGNPGYPF
abundance: NA; d_gene: NA; v_gene: TRBV5-4; j_gene: TRBJ2-1; CDR3nt: TGTGCCAGCAGCCAACCTGTGGGGAACAATGAGCAGTTCTTC; CDR3aa: CASSQPVGNNEQFF
abundance: NA; d_gene: NA; v_gene: TRBV7-8; j_gene: TRBJ1-1; CDR3nt: TGTGCCAGCAGCTTGGGGCGGCGGTGGCGGGGGAACACTGAAGCTTTCTTC; CDR3aa: CASSLGRRWRGNTEAFF
abundance: many; d_gene: NA; v_gene: TRBV5-1; j_gene: TRBJ2-3; CDR3nt: TGCGCCAGCAGCTTGGGACAGAGCACAGATACGCAGTATTTT; CDR3aa: CASSLGQSTDTQYF
abundance: many; d_gene: NA; v_gene: TRBV2; j_gene: TRBJ2-3; CDR3nt: TGTGCCAGCCTAGCATCGGAAGGCACAGATACGCAGTATTTT; CDR3aa: CASLASEGTDTQYF
abundance: many; d_gene: TRBD1; v_gene: TRBV6-1; j_gene: TRBJ1-2; CDR3nt: TGTGCCAGCAGTGAAGACGGCAGGGGGGACTATGGCTACACCTTC; CDR3aa: CASSEDGRGDYGYTF
abundance: many; d_gene: NA; v_gene: TRBV3-1; j_gene: TRBJ2-6; CDR3nt: TGTGCCAGCAGCCAAGCTGGTGGGGCCAACGTCCTGACTTTC; CDR3aa: CASSQAGGANVLTF
abundance: medium-sized; d_gene: TRBD1; v_gene: TRBV12-3/TRBV12-4; j_gene: TRBJ1-5; CDR3nt: TGTGCCAGCAGGCTGCTAGACAGGGGCAATCAGCCCCAGCATTTT; CDR3aa: CASRLLDRGNQPQHF
abundance: medium-sized; d_gene: NA; v_gene: TRBV6-2/TRBV6-3; j_gene: TRBJ1-2; CDR3nt: TGTGCCAGCAGTTCCCAACGGTCTTTCTATGGCTACACCTTC; CDR3aa: CASSSQRSFYGYTF
abundance: many; d_gene: TRBD1; v_gene: TRBV19; j_gene: TRBJ1-1; CDR3nt: TGTGCCGCGAGACAGGGTGGGACACAGAACACTGAAGCTTTCTTT; CDR3aa: CAARQGGTQNTEAFF
abundance: once; d_gene: NA; v_gene: TRBV2; j_gene: TRBJ2-3; CDR3nt: TGTGCCAGCAGTGGCCCGTCGGGGGAGTCAACGGATACGCAGTATTTT; CDR3aa: CASSGPSGESTDTQYF
abundance: few; d_gene: NA; v_gene: TRBV7-7; j_gene: TRBJ2-5; CDR3nt: TGTGCTAGCAGCCGATACAGGGACGGGACCCAGTACTTC; CDR3aa: CASSRYRDGTQYF
abundance: many; d_gene: NA; v_gene: TRBV6-1; j_gene: TRBJ1-5; CDR3nt: TGTGCCAGCAGTGACCGAAGGAGCAATCAGCCCCAGCATTTT; CDR3aa: CASSDRRSNQPQHF
abundance: many; d_gene: TRBD1; v_gene: TRBV11-1; j_gene: TRBJ2-1; CDR3nt: TGTGCCAGCAGCCAACTGGGGACAGGGGGGGATGAGCAGTTCTTC; CDR3aa: CASSQLGTGGDEQFF
abundance: many; d_gene: NA; v_gene: TRBV27; j_gene: TRBJ2-1; CDR3nt: TGTGCCAGCAGTTTCCTCCTTCCGGACAATGAGCAGTTCTTC; CDR3aa: CASSFLLPDNEQFF
abundance: NA; d_gene: NA; v_gene: TRBV5-1; j_gene: TRBJ2-5; CDR3nt: TGCGCCAGCAGCGCGGGACAGCAGCAAGAGACCCAGTACTTC; CDR3aa: CASSAGQQQETQYF
abundance: few; d_gene: TRBD2; v_gene: TRBV15; j_gene: TRBJ2-2; CDR3nt: TGTGCCACCAGCAGCCTAGCGGGAGGTCCATCGGCCGGGGAGCTGTTTTTT; CDR3aa: CATSSLAGGPSAGELFF
abundance: many; d_gene: NA; v_gene: TRBV3-1; j_gene: TRBJ2-2; CDR3nt: TGTGCCAGCAGCCGTACAAGGGGGACCGGGGAGCTGTTTTTT; CDR3aa: CASSRTRGTGELFF
abundance: few; d_gene: NA; v_gene: TRBV15; j_gene: TRBJ2-7; CDR3nt: TGTGCCACCAGCAGAGAGGCGGTAGGCGGGGGCTTCCTGTACTTC; CDR3aa: CATSREAVGGGFLYF
abundance: many; d_gene: NA; v_gene: TRBV27; j_gene: TRBJ2-1; CDR3nt: TGTGCCAGCAGTTTGCCCACCTACAATGAGCAGTTCTTC; CDR3aa: CASSLPTYNEQFF
abundance: many; d_gene: TRBD1; v_gene: TRBV15; j_gene: TRBJ1-4; CDR3nt: TGTGCCACCAGCACCGACAGGGGTGATGAAAAACTGTTTTTT; CDR3aa: CATSTDRGDEKLFF
abundance: many; d_gene: NA; v_gene: TRBV6-5; j_gene: TRBJ2-4; CDR3nt: TGTGCCAGCAGTTACAGGGCCACCCGATCCAAAAACATTCAGTACTTC; CDR3aa: CASSYRATRSKNIQYF
abundance: many; d_gene: NA; v_gene: TRBV5-1; j_gene: TRBJ2-7; CDR3nt: TGCGCCAGCAGCTTGTATGCTGGCTACGAGCAGTACTTC; CDR3aa: CASSLYAGYEQYF
abundance: NA; d_gene: TRBD2; v_gene: TRBV15; j_gene: TRBJ2-7; CDR3nt: TGTGCCACCAGCAGATCCGGCCCCGGGACTAGGGGTTCCGAGCAGTACTTC; CDR3aa: CATSRSGPGTRGSEQYF
abundance: many; d_gene: NA; v_gene: TRBV11-1; j_gene: TRBJ1-5; CDR3nt: TGTGCCAGCAGCTCACAACTGGGGGAAAGGAGCAATCAGCCCCAGCATTTT; CDR3aa: CASSSQLGERSNQPQHF
abundance: many; d_gene: TRBD2; v_gene: TRBV11-1; j_gene: TRBJ2-3; CDR3nt: TGTGCCAGCAGCTTCCAGGGACTAGCGGGGGGGCCGGGTACGCAGTATTTT; CDR3aa: CASSFQGLAGGPGTQYF
abundance: many; d_gene: NA; v_gene: TRBV29-1; j_gene: TRBJ2-2; CDR3nt: TGCAGCGCCCCGGACGGGAACACCGGGGAGCTGTTTTTT; CDR3aa: CSAPDGNTGELFF
abundance: many; d_gene: TRBD1; v_gene: TRBV6-1; j_gene: TRBJ2-7; CDR3nt: TGTGCCAGCAGCTCTCGGACAGGCGGCTCCTACGAGCAGTACTTC; CDR3aa: CASSSRTGGSYEQYF
abundance: medium-sized; d_gene: NA; v_gene: TRBV12-3/TRBV12-4; j_gene: TRBJ2-2; CDR3nt: TGTGCCAGCAGTTTAGCGCGCTACGGGGCCGGGGAGCTGTTTTTT; CDR3aa: CASSLARYGAGELFF
abundance: many; d_gene: TRBD1; v_gene: TRBV28; j_gene: TRBJ1-1; CDR3nt: TGTGCCAGCAGTTCCCATTCAGGGGGCAAATGGGGAGCTTTCTTT; CDR3aa: CASSSHSGGKWGAFF
abundance: many; d_gene: NA; v_gene: TRBV12-5; j_gene: TRBJ2-2; CDR3nt: TGTGCTAGTGTCCTGACAATTTTGGCCGGGGAGCTGTTTTTT; CDR3aa: CASVLTILAGELFF
abundance: few; d_gene: NA; v_gene: TRBV6-5; j_gene: TRBJ1-5; CDR3nt: TGTGCCAGCAGTTACGCGGGTTGGAGCAATCAGCCCCAGCATTTT; CDR3aa: CASSYAGWSNQPQHF
abundance: many; d_gene: NA; v_gene: TRBV6-2/TRBV6-3; j_gene: TRBJ1-2; CDR3nt: TGTGCCAGCAGAGATTCGAAGGTGAGGGTCTATGGCTACACCTTC; CDR3aa: CASRDSKVRVYGYTF
abundance: many; d_gene: NA; v_gene: TRBV27; j_gene: TRBJ2-1; CDR3nt: TGTGCCAGCAGTTTACGGGTAGGGCTGGGTGAGCAGTTCTTC; CDR3aa: CASSLRVGLGEQFF
abundance: many; d_gene: TRBD1; v_gene: TRBV27; j_gene: TRBJ1-4; CDR3nt: TGTGCCAGCAGTTTCAGGGGGAATGAAAAACTGTTTTTT; CDR3aa: CASSFRGNEKLFF
abundance: few; d_gene: NA; v_gene: TRBV7-8; j_gene: TRBJ2-2; CDR3nt: TGTGCCAGCTCCCCTAAGATCGGGGAGCTGTTTTTT; CDR3aa: CASSPKIGELFF
abundance: NA; d_gene: NA; v_gene: TRBV11-3; j_gene: TRBJ2-1; CDR3nt: TGTGCCAGCAGCTTAGTGAGGGTTAGTGAGCAGTTCTTC; CDR3aa: CASSLVRVSEQFF
abundance: many; d_gene: TRBD1; v_gene: TRBV28; j_gene: TRBJ2-2; CDR3nt: TGTGCCAGCAGAAGACAGGGGGCAATGGGGACCGGGGAGCTGTTTTTT; CDR3aa: CASRRQGAMGTGELFF
abundance: many; d_gene: NA; v_gene: TRBV5-1; j_gene: TRBJ2-3; CDR3nt: TGCGCCAGCAGCAAAAAAACGGTCGCAAGCACAGATACGCAGTATTTT; CDR3aa: CASSKKTVASTDTQYF
abundance: many; d_gene: NA; v_gene: TRBV6-1; j_gene: TRBJ1-2; CDR3nt: TGTGCCAGCAGTGAATGGGGGGCCTTCGGCTACACCTTC; CDR3aa: CASSEWGAFGYTF
abundance: NA; d_gene: TRBD1; v_gene: TRBV20-1; j_gene: TRBJ2-3; CDR3nt: TGCAGTGCTATCGACAGGGGAGCCCCCACAGATACGCAGTATTTT; CDR3aa: CSAIDRGAPTDTQYF
abundance: NA; d_gene: TRBD2; v_gene: TRBV7-9; j_gene: TRBJ2-5; CDR3nt: TGTGCCAGCAGCTTTACAGCGGGGGGGCGGGAGACCCAGTACTTC; CDR3aa: CASSFTAGGRETQYF
abundance: NA; d_gene: TRBD1; v_gene: TRBV5-6; j_gene: TRBJ1-2; CDR3nt: TGTGCCAGCAGCTTTGTCGGTGGACAGGACATCTATGGCTACACCTTC; CDR3aa: CASSFVGGQDIYGYTF
abundance: many; d_gene: TRBD2; v_gene: TRBV30; j_gene: TRBJ2-7; CDR3nt: TGTGCCTGGAGTCCGGGAGGGCAGTACTTC; CDR3aa: CAWSPGGQYF
abundance: many; d_gene: NA; v_gene: TRBV4-1; j_gene: TRBJ1-5; CDR3nt: TGCGCCAGCAGCCAAGAGTTCAGGGATCGGCAGCCCCAGCATTTT; CDR3aa: CASSQEFRDRQPQHF